This T cell receptor (beta chain) is drawn from a study of T-cell reconstitution after alpha-beta-depleted transplantation in children. This clonotype was observed many times. The TCRbeta library incorporated unique molecular identifiers. TCRdb called the PCR reads again in MiXCR, with one record for every CDR3 protein. The profile shows about 600,000 distinct CDR3 sequences, roughly a tenth of them singletons. The V end lost 6 bases, the J end lost 12 bases, and 27 bases lay between the germline ends. The V gene's germline CDR1 is MNHEY and CDR2 SVGEGT. The CDR3 is 15 amino acids. The source of this sequence is a human donor who donated a stem cell graft to a child with acute myeloid leukemia. Sample: PBMCs from the stem cell graft donor, taken from the stem cell graft. The V gene is TRBV6-2 or TRBV6-3, the J gene TRBJ2-7, with TRBD1 as a possible D gene (5 bases). The CDR3 sequence is CASSHGASGLQQVYF. The CDR3 DNA sequence: TGTGCCAGCAGCCATGGAGCCTCAGGATTGCAACAGGTGTACTTC.